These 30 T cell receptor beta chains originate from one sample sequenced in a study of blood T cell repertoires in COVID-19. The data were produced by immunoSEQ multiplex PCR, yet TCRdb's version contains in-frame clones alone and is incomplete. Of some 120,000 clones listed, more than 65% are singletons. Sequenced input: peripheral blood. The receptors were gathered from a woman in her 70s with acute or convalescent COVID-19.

The CDR3 protein is CASSPNGQGRDHEKLFF. The CDR3 DNA sequence: TGTGCCAGCTCACCAAACGGACAGGGCCGGGATCATGAAAAACTGTTTTTT. The rearrangement uses TRBV18 and TRBJ1-4; 8 bases are a match to TRBD1. Germline-derived CDR1 and CDR2 are KGHSH and LQKENI. Trimming removed 2 bases from V and 6 bases from J; junction bases left unmatched: 11. CDR3 length: 17 residues. The full variable domain, rest sourced from reference TRBV18 and TRBJ1-4, is NAGVMQNPRHLVRRRGQEARLRCSPMKGHSHVYWYRQLPEEGLKFMVYLQKENIIDESGMPKERFSAEFPKEGPSILRIQQVVRGDSAAYFCASSPNGQGRDHEKLFFGSGTQLSVL.

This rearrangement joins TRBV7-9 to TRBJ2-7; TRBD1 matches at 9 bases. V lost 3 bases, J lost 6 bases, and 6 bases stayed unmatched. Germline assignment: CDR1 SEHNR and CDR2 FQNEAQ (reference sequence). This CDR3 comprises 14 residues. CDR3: CASSFPGQGREQYF. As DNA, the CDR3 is TGTGCCAGCAGCTTTCCGGGACAGGGTCGCGAGCAGTACTTC.

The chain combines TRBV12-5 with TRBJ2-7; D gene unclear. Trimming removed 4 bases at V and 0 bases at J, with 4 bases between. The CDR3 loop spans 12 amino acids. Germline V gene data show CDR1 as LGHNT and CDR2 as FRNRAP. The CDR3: CASGSNSYEQYF. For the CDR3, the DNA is TGTGCTAGTGGTTCCAACTCCTACGAGCAGTACTTC.

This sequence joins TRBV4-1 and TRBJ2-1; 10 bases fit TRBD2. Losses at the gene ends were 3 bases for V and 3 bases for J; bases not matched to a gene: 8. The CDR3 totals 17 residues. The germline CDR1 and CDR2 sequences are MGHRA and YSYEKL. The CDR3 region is CASSQDLAGVSYNEQFF. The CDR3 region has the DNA TGCGCCAGCAGCCAGGATCTAGCGGGAGTTAGCTACAATGAGCAGTTCTTC.

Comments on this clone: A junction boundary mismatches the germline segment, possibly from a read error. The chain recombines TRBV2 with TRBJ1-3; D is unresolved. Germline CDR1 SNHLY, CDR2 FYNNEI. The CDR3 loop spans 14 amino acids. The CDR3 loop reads CASNEELSGNTIYF. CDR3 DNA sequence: TGTGCCAGCAATGAAGAACTCTCTGGAAACACCATATATTTT.

The DNA of the CDR3 is TGTGCCAGCAGCTTAAAAGGGGAGAACACTGAAGCTTTCTTT. The encoded protein is CASSLKGENTEAFF. The chain is built from TRBV13 and TRBJ1-1; D is possibly TRBD1 (5 bases). Trimming took 2 bases from V and 1 from J, leaving 8 bases between them. Per the germline V gene, CDR1 is PRHDT and CDR2 is FYEKMQ (reference sequence). There are 14 residues in the CDR3.

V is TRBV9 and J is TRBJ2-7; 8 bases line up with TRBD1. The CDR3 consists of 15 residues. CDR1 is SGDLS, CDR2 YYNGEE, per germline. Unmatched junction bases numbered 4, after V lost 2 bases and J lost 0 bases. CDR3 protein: CASSVGQGPSYEQYF. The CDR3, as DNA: TGTGCCAGCAGCGTCGGACAGGGCCCCTCCTACGAGCAGTACTTC.

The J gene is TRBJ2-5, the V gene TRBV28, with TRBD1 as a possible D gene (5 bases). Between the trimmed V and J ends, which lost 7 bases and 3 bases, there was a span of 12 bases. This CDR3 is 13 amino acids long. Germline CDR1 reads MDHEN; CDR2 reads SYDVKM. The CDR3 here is CASNGHGEETQYF. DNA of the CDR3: TGTGCCAGCAACGGACACGGTGAAGAGACCCAGTACTTC.

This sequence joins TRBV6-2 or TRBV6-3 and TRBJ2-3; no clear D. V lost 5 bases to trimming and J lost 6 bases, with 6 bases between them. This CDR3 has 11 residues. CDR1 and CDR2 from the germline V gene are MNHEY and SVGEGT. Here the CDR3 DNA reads TGTGCCAGCAGTACGCGTGATACGCAGTATTTT. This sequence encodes CASSTRDTQYF.

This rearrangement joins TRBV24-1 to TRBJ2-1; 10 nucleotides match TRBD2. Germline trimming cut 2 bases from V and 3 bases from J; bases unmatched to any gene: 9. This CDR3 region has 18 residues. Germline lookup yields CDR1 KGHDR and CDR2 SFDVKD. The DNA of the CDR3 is TGTGCCACCAGTGATTCGCCCGGGACTAGCGAGAACTACAATGAGCAGTTCTTC. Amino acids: CATSDSPGTSENYNEQFF.

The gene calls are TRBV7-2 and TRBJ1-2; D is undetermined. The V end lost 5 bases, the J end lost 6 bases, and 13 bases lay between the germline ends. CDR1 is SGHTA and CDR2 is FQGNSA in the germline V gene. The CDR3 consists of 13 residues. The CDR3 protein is CASSPGWSNGYTF. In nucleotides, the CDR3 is TGTGCCAGCAGCCCAGGATGGTCCAATGGCTACACCTTC.

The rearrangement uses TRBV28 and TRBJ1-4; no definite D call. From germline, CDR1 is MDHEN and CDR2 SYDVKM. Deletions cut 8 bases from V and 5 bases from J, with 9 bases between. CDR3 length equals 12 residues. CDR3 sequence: CASYEQNEKLFF. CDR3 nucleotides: TGTGCCAGCTACGAACAAAATGAAAAACTGTTTTTT.

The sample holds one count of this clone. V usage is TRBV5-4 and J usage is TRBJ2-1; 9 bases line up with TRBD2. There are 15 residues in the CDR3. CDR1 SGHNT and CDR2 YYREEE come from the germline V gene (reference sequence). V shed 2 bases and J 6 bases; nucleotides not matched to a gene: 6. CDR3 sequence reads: CASSFPPSGVNEQFF. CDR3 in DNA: TGTGCCAGCAGCTTCCCCCCTAGCGGGGTCAATGAGCAGTTCTTC.

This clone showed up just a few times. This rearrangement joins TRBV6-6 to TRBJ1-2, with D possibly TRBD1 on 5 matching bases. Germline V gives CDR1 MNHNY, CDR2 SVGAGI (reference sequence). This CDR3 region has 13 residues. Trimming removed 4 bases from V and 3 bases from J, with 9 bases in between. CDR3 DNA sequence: TGTGCCAGCAGTTCAGGGTTGGACTATGGCTACACCTTC. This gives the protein CASSSGLDYGYTF.

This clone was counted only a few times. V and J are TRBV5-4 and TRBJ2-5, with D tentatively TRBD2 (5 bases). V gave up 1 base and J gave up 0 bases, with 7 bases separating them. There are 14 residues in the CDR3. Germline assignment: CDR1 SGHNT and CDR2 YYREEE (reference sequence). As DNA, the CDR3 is TGTGCCAGCAGCTTGAGAGGGTACCAAGAGACCCAGTACTTC. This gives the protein CASSLRGYQETQYF.

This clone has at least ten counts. CDR3 in amino acids: CASSLGSLSYEQYF. Written as DNA, the CDR3 is TGTGCCAGCAGCTTAGGTTCACTAAGCTACGAGCAGTACTTC. The chain joins TRBV7-9 to TRBJ2-7; D gene uncertain. CDR3 size: 14 residues. Trimming stripped 1 base from V and 3 bases from J, with 10 bases between. The germline CDR1 and CDR2 sequences are SEHNR and FQNEAQ (reference sequence).

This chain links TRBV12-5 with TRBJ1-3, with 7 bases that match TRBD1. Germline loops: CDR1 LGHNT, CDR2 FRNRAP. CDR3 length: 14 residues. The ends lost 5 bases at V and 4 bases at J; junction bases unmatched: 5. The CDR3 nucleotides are TGTGCTAGTGGTCGAGGGGGCTTAGGAAACACCATATATTTT. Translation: CASGRGGLGNTIYF.

CDR3 protein: CASSLRQVEAFF. DNA of the CDR3: TGTGCCAGCAGTTTACGCCAGGTTGAAGCTTTCTTT. This chain links TRBV28 with TRBJ1-1; D gene uncertain. Trimming stripped 2 bases from V and 7 bases from J, with 8 bases between. Germline V gene lookup returns CDR1 MDHEN and CDR2 SYDVKM. The length of the CDR3 is 12 residues.

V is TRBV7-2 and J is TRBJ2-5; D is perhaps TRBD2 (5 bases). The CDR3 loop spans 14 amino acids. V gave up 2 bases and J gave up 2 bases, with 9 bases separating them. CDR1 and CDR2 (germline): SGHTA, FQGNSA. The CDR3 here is CASSLSGPQETQYF. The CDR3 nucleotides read TGTGCCAGCAGCTTAAGCGGTCCTCAAGAGACCCAGTACTTC.

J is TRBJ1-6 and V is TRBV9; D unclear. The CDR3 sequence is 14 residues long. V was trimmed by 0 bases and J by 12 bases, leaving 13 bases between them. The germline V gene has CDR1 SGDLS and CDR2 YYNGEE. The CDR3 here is CASSVATTGGPLHF. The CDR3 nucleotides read TGTGCCAGCAGCGTAGCTACCACCGGTGGACCCCTCCACTTT.

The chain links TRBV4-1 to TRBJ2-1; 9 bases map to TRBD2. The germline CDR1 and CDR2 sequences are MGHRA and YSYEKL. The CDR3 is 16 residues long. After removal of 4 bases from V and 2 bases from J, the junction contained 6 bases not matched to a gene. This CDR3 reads CASSPSLAGPYNEQFF. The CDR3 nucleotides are TGCGCCAGCAGCCCGTCCCTAGCGGGGCCCTACAATGAGCAGTTCTTC.

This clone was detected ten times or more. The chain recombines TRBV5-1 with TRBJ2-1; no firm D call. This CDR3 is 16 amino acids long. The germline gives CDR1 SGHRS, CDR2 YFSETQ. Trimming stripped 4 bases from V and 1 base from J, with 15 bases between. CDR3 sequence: CASSPLPSGSYNEQFF. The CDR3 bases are TGCGCCAGCAGCCCCCTCCCCTCGGGTTCCTACAATGAGCAGTTCTTC.

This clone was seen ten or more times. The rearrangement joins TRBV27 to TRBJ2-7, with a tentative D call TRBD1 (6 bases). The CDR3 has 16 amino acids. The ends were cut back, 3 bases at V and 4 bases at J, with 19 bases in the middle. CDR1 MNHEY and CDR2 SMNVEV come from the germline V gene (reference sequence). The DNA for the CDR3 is TGTGCCAGCAGTTTTACCCCGACAGGCGCGCATTACGAGCAGTACTTC. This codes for CASSFTPTGAHYEQYF.

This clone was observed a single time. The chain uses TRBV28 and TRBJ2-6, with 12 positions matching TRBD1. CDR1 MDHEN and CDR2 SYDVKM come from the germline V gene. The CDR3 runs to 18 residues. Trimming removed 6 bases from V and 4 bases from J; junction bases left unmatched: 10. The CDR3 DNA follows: TGTGCCAGCAGCCTCGCGGGACAGGGGGCTGCAGGGGCCAACGTCCTGACTTTC. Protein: CASSLAGQGAAGANVLTF.

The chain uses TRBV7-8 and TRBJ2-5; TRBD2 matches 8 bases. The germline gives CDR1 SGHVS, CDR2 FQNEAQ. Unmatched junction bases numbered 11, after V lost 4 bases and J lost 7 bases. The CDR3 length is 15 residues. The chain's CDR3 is CASSSTGTRSATQYF. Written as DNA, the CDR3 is TGTGCCAGCAGCTCCACCGGGACTAGGAGTGCGACCCAGTACTTC.

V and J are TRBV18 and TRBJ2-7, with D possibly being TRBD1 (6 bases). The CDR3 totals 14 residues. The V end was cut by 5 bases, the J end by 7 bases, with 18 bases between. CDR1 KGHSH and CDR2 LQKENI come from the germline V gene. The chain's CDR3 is CASSKIARGDEQYF. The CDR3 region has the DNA TGTGCCAGCTCAAAAATAGCCAGGGGAGATGAGCAGTACTTC.

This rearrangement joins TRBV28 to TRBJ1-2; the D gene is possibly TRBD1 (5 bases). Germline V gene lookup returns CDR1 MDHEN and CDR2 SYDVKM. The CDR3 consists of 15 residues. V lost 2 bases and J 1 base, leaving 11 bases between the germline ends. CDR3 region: CASSLGPGLNYGYTF. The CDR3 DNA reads TGTGCCAGCAGTTTAGGGCCAGGGCTTAACTATGGCTACACCTTC.

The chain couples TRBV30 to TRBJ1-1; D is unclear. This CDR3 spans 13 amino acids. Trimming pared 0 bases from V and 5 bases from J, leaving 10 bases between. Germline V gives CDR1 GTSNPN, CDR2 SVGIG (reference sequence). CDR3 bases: TGTGCCTGGAGTGTTGGCCCCGGGACTGAAGCTTTCTTT. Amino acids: CAWSVGPGTEAFF.

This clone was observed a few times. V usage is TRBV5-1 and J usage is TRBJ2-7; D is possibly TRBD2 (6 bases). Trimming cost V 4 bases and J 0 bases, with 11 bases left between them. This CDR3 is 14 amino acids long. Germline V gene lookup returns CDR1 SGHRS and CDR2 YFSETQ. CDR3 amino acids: CASSPQTSSYEQYF. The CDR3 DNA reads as TGCGCCAGCAGCCCGCAGACTAGCTCCTACGAGCAGTACTTC.

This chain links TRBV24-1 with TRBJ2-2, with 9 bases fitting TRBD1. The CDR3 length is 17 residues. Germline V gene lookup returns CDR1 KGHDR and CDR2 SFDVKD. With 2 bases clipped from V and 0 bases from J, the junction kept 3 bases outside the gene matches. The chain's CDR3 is CATSDSGQGPNTGELFF. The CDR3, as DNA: TGTGCCACCAGTGATTCGGGACAGGGTCCGAACACCGGGGAGCTGTTTTTT.